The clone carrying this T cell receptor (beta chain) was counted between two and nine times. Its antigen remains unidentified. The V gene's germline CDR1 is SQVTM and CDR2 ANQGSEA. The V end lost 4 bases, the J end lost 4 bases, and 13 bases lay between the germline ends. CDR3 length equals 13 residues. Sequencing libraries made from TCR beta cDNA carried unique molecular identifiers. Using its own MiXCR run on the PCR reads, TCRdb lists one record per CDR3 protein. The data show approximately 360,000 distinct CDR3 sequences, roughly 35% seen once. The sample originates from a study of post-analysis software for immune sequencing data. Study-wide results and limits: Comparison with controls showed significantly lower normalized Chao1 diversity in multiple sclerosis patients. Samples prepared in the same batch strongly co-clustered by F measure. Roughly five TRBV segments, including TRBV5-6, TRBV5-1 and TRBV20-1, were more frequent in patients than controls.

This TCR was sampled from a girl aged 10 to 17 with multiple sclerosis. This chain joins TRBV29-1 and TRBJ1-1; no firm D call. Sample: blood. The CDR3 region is CSVVRHLGTEAFF. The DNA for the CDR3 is TGCAGCGTTGTCCGCCATTTGGGCACTGAAGCTTTCTTT.